The T cell receptor (beta chain) under discussion was sequenced for a study of neurological immune-mediated disorders. Study observations and caveats: The study found no CDR3 amino acid sequences shared by expanded clones across subjects, suggesting private repertoires in all groups.

Use was made of about 1 million CD4+ or CD8+ T cells in sorted libraries. Germline V gives CDR1 LNHDA, CDR2 SQIVND (reference sequence). The V end lost 5 bases, the J end lost 8 bases, and 10 bases lay between the germline ends. CDR3 length: 12 residues. This clonotype was counted ten times or more. Its specificity is not known. Each TCR transcript was tagged with a 10-nucleotide random UMI during 5'RACE. Every sequencing run produced over 160 million TCR-beta sequences that came from 15-18 subjects. MiXCR, applied by TCRdb to the 5' RACE reads, yields one record per CDR3 protein. The table shows some 15,000 distinct CDR3 sequences, with around 3.4% occurring only once.

This clonotype was obtained from a woman between 35 and 50 years old in good health. Material: CD8+ T cells from blood. This chain links TRBV19 with TRBJ2-1; D may be TRBD2 (6 bases). DNA of the CDR3: TGTGCCAGTAGTCCCGGGGGACATGAGCAGTTCTTC. It is translated as CASSPGGHEQFF. Together with reference TRBV19 and TRBJ2-1, the CDR3 gives the full variable domain: DGGITQSPKYLFRKEGQNVTLSCEQNLNHDAMYWYRQDPGQGLRLIYYSQIVNDFQKGDIAEGYSVSREKKESFPLTVTSAQKNPTAFYLCASSPGGHEQFFGPGTRLTVL.